Listed below are T cell receptor beta chains from one sample, sequenced in a study of T cell repertoires in cytomegalovirus infection. No antigens are known for them. MiXCR, applied by TCRdb to the reads, yields one record per CDR3 protein. This table holds about 37,000 distinct CDR3 sequences, about 48% found once. The sequences come from CD8+ T cells from cultured PBMCs, collected from culture after CMV antigen stimulation. These TCRs come from a human donor in good health (CMV status not recorded). Some clones in this sample may be carry-over from other donors' samples. Both conserved end residues are part of each CDR3. D genes are given only for firm matches. Some rows mark clone size as missing; the rest say once, few, many or name a class of expanded clone.

>-|TRBV18|TRBJ1-1|TRBD1
CASSPGTGALRDTEAFF
TGTGCCAGCTCCCCCGGGACAGGGGCGTTGAGGGACACTGAAGCTTTCTTT
>-|TRBV19|TRBJ2-7|-
CASSKAGSYEQYF
TGTGCCAGTAGTAAGGCAGGTTCCTACGAGCAGTACTTC
>few|TRBV19|TRBJ1-2|-
CASSILGLGVGYTF
TGTGCCAGTAGTATCTTGGGACTGGGGGTCGGCTACACCTTC
>-|TRBV15|TRBJ2-7|-
CATSPDRHLSYEQYF
TGTGCCACCAGCCCCGACAGGCATCTGTCCTACGAGCAGTACTTC
>-|TRBV7-6|TRBJ1-3|-
CASRDSGRHYGVGGNTIYF
TGTGCCAGCAGAGATAGCGGAAGACACTACGGGGTCGGCGGAAACACCATATATTTT
>-|TRBV7-6|TRBJ1-1|-
CASSEDTYPNTEAFF
TGTGCCAGCAGCGAGGACACTTACCCGAACACTGAAGCTTTCTTT
>few|TRBV28|TRBJ2-7|TRBD2
CASMAGLLNEQYF
TGTGCCAGCATGGCGGGACTATTAAACGAGCAGTACTTC
>-|TRBV7-6|TRBJ2-3|TRBD2
CASSLEASGSRDTQYF
TGTGCCAGCAGCTTAGAGGCTAGCGGGAGTAGAGATACGCAGTATTTT
>-|TRBV4-2|TRBJ2-1|-
CASSPWGNEQFF
TGTGCCAGCAGCCCCTGGGGGAATGAGCAGTTCTTC
>-|TRBV20-1|TRBJ2-7|TRBD2
CSANPLAGPSYEQYF
TGCAGTGCTAACCCTCTAGCGGGTCCTTCCTACGAGCAGTACTTC
>-|TRBV7-6|TRBJ2-5|-
CASSLRGGETQYF
TGTGCCAGCAGCTTACGGGGTGGAGAGACCCAGTACTTC
>-|TRBV7-9|TRBJ2-2|-
CASSLSGRGTGELFF
TGTGCCAGCAGCTTGTCGGGGCGTGGTACCGGGGAGCTGTTTTTT
>-|TRBV18|TRBJ1-2|-
CASSPSFGVAWGMSGYTF
TGTGCCAGCTCACCCTCTTTCGGAGTGGCATGGGGAATGAGTGGCTACACCTTC
>-|TRBV28|TRBJ2-5|TRBD2
CASSWTSGGEETQYF
TGTGCCAGCAGTTGGACTAGCGGGGGAGAAGAGACCCAGTACTTC
>once|TRBV5-6|TRBJ2-1|TRBD2
CASSWVSGSSPYNEQFF
TGTGCCAGCAGCTGGGTTAGCGGGAGTTCTCCCTACAATGAGCAGTTCTTC
>-|TRBV7-9|TRBJ2-3|TRBD2
CASSVREANTDTQYF
TGTGCCAGCAGCGTACGGGAGGCGAACACAGATACGCAGTATTTT
>-|TRBV6-1|TRBJ1-5|-
CASSEVIDSNQPQHF
TGTGCCAGCAGTGAAGTAATAGATAGCAATCAGCCCCAGCATTTT
>-|TRBV6-1|TRBJ1-5|-
CASTAGGNNQPQHF
TGTGCCAGCACCGCGGGGGGCAACAATCAGCCCCAGCATTTT
>-|TRBV6-2/TRBV6-3|TRBJ2-1|-
CASSLVGGVVNEQFF
TGTGCCAGCAGCCTCGTGGGGGGAGTGGTCAATGAGCAGTTCTTC
>-|TRBV28|TRBJ2-3|-
CASSPRTPDTQYF
TGTGCCAGCAGTCCACGGACCCCAGATACGCAGTATTTT
>-|TRBV12-3/TRBV12-4|TRBJ2-7|TRBD1
CASRPPPGQGSYEQYF
TGTGCCAGCAGGCCGCCGCCGGGACAGGGGTCCTACGAGCAGTACTTC
>-|TRBV28|TRBJ2-1|-
CASTDLNEQFF
TGTGCCAGCACTGACCTCAATGAGCAGTTCTTC
>few|TRBV11-2|TRBJ2-7|TRBD2
CASSSELAGADEQYF
TGTGCCAGCAGCTCCGAACTAGCGGGAGCTGATGAGCAGTACTTC
>-|TRBV27|TRBJ2-2|-
CASSRARGVKNTGELFF
TGTGCCAGCAGTCGGGCCAGGGGGGTTAAGAACACCGGGGAGCTGTTTTTT
>-|TRBV6-1|TRBJ1-2|-
CASGFTGYYGYTF
TGTGCCAGCGGCTTCACGGGGTACTATGGCTACACCTTC
>-|TRBV25-1|TRBJ1-1|-
CASSGGMSGTEAFF
TGTGCCAGCAGTGGGGGGATGAGTGGCACTGAAGCTTTCTTT
>few|TRBV2|TRBJ2-7|-
CASSDERDAAYEQYF
TGTGCCAGCAGTGATGAAAGGGACGCAGCCTACGAGCAGTACTTC
>-|TRBV11-2|TRBJ1-3|-
CASSLFTGGNTIYF
TGTGCCAGCAGCTTATTTACAGGTGGAAACACCATATATTTT
>-|TRBV7-2|TRBJ2-1|TRBD2
CASSPGGVAGIYNEQFF
TGTGCCAGCAGCCCCGGGGGGGTGGCGGGAATCTACAATGAGCAGTTCTTC